This passage covers 4 T cell receptor beta chains from one sample sequenced in a study of shared clonotypes between healthy human individuals. Here immunoSEQ multiplex PCR was the method, and the copy in TCRdb shows in-frame clones only, minus some. Of about 380,000 clones listed, 95% to 97% are singletons. Specimen: memory CD8+ T cells sorted from blood. Subset described: CD45RO+ cells pooled with CCR7-negative TemRA cells. The receptors here all came from a man aged 25-40 years in good health.

J is TRBJ2-5 and V is TRBV19; D gene ambiguous. Germline V gene data show CDR1 as LNHDA and CDR2 as SQIVND (reference sequence). The CDR3 loop spans 11 amino acids. Between the trimmed V and J ends, which lost 4 bases and 2 bases, there was a span of 2 bases. CDR3 bases: TGTGCCAGTAGTAGACAAGAGACCCAGTACTTC. Protein product: CASSRQETQYF. Variable domain in full (rest from reference TRBV19 and TRBJ2-5): DGGITQSPKYLFRKEGQNVTLSCEQNLNHDAMYWYRQDPGQGLRLIYYSQIVNDFQKGDIAEGYSVSREKKESFPLTVTSAQKNPTAFYLCASSRQETQYFGPGTRLLVL.

V usage is TRBV14 and J usage is TRBJ2-5; D call uncertain. The V end was cut by 2 bases, the J end by 4 bases, with 8 bases between. CDR3 length: 13 amino acids. CDR1 is SGHDN, CDR2 FVKESK, per germline. The chain's CDR3 is CASSQFFRETQYF. The CDR3 DNA sequence: TGTGCCAGCAGCCAATTTTTCCGAGAGACCCAGTACTTC.

The chain couples TRBV11-2 to TRBJ2-1, with 14 bases aligning to TRBD2. Germline assignment: CDR1 SGHAT and CDR2 FQNNGV. The CDR3 sequence is 17 residues long. V was clipped by 3 bases and J by 10 bases; unmatched bases: 11. The CDR3: CASSLGKTSGRVEEQFF. The CDR3 region has the DNA TGTGCCAGCAGCTTGGGGAAGACTAGCGGGAGGGTTGAGGAGCAGTTCTTC. The entire variable domain, with the rest obtained from reference TRBV11-2 and TRBJ2-1, is as follows: EAGVAQSPRYKIIEKRQSVAFWCNPISGHATLYWYQQILGQGPKLLIQFQNNGVVDDSQLPKDRFSAERLKGVDSTLKIQPAKLEDSAVYLCASSLGKTSGRVEEQFFGPGTRLTVL.

This clone was counted a few times. This chain connects TRBV7-2 to TRBJ2-7; 10 bases are shared with TRBD2. Unmatched junction bases numbered 7, after V lost 3 bases and J lost 5 bases. The CDR3 totals 15 residues. CDR1 and CDR2 (germline): SGHTA, FQGNSA. Here the CDR3 DNA reads TGTGCCAGCAGCTTTAGCGGGAGGATGGGCCACGAGCAGTACTTC. Protein product: CASSFSGRMGHEQYF.